This passage covers 3 T cell receptor beta chains from one sample sequenced in a study of spatial heterogeneity in lung cancer. Study-level findings and limits: The study found that expanded intratumoral alpha and beta TCR counts tracked tumor mutation counts.

From the 5' RACE reads, TCRdb called clonotypes with MiXCR, one entry per CDR3 protein. The repertoire consists of 20,000 to 25,000 distinct CDR3 sequences, with about a sixth occurring once and the leading ten covering about 30%. The antigens for these receptors are not known. Time point: sample taken at primary tumor resection. Sequencing used lung tumor tissue, obtained at surgery. These receptors all come from a female donor with early-stage non-small cell lung cancer.

V gene TRBV7-2 combines with J gene TRBJ2-1; 10 bases are shared with TRBD2. The J segment lost 4 bases and the V segment lost 1 base, leaving 1 base of the junction unmatched. The CDR3 length is 15 residues. CDR1 SGHTA and CDR2 FQGNSA come from the germline V gene. In DNA form, the CDR3 reads TGTGCCAGCAGCTTAGGGACTAGCGGATACAATGAGCAGTTCTTC. Translating gives CASSLGTSGYNEQFF.

This clonotype has at least ten counts. The chain combines TRBV20-1 with TRBJ2-3; 10 bases align to TRBD2. This CDR3 region has 20 residues. Germline assignment: CDR1 DFQATT and CDR2 SNEGSKA (reference sequence). V shed 8 bases and J 3 bases; nucleotides not matched to a gene: 26. The DNA for the CDR3 is TGCAGTCCGACTGGGGCCCCGGTAGCGGGAGGTTCTTACGGGACAGATACGCAGTATTTT. It translates to CSPTGAPVAGGSYGTDTQYF.

The rearrangement links TRBV4-1 to TRBJ2-1; D is possibly TRBD1 or TRBD2 (5 bases each). CDR1 and CDR2 (germline): MGHRA, YSYEKL. V was trimmed by 3 bases and J by 9 bases, leaving 9 bases between them. The CDR3 spans 12 residues. The CDR3 nucleotides read TGCGCCAGCAGCCATCATGGGGGTGAGCAGTTCTTC. It is translated as CASSHHGGEQFF.